This T cell receptor beta chain was retrieved from a study of Ad26.COV2.S vaccination and SARS-CoV-2 variants. As to this clone: Its antigen is unidentified. Germline is not matched at one junction end, which may reflect a read error.

Findings and caveats of the study: The breadth of spike-specific CD8+ and CD4+ T cell responses after vaccination was reportedly substantial. The study found higher spike-specific TCR breadth in vaccine than placebo recipients.

Treatment described: some 20 received Ad26.COV2.S at low or high dose, single or two shots; several received placebo; per-sample allocation not given. Sampling occurred on day 63 after the first vaccine or placebo injection. Germline V CDR1 and CDR2: SGHRS, YFSETQ. This CDR3 is 15 amino acids long. Generated by immunoSEQ multiplex PCR, the TCRdb table keeps only in-frame clones and is missing some. The sample has around 270,000 clones, around nine tenths seen once. The chain couples TRBV5-1 to TRBJ2-7, with D perhaps given as TRBD1 or TRBD2 (6 bases each). The clonotype comes from a person between 18 and 60 years old who received the Ad26.COV2.S COVID-19 vaccine or a placebo. The starting material was peripheral blood, obtained in a trial of Ad26.COV2.S vaccine versus placebo. The CDR3 DNA follows: TGCGCCAGCAGCTTGGCCGGGGGCAGCTCCAACGAGCAGTACTTC. Its protein product is CASSLAGGSSNEQYF.